This T cell receptor (beta chain) was recorded in a study of T cells in Graves' hyperthyroidism and ophthalmopathy. Stable disease denoted Graves' hyperthyroidism without ophthalmopathy progression within 18 months. This clonotype was seen a handful of times. Its antigen is undetermined. The CDR3 regions of TCR beta were amplified from RNA transcripts. The HTBI set primed first-round TCR CDR3 RT-PCR. TCRdb analysed the multiplex PCR reads with MiXCR anew, one entry per CDR3 protein. Seen here are 500,000 to 650,000 distinct CDR3 sequences, 14% observed once, and the top ten hold approximately 15%. Germline-derived CDR1 and CDR2 are DFQATT and SNEGSKA (reference sequence). V gave up 0 bases and J gave up 0 bases, with 12 bases separating them. The CDR3 is 15 residues long. Findings of the study overall: The model made its ophthalmopathy prediction, and onset followed a median 6.5 months later.

Material: blood. The sequence came from a woman between 40 and 50 years old with Graves' hyperthyroidism. V usage is TRBV20-1 and J usage is TRBJ2-7, with D possibly being TRBD1 (5 bases). CDR3 residues: CSARDSGSSSYEQYF. The CDR3 DNA reads as TGCAGTGCTAGAGATTCAGGGTCCAGCTCCTACGAGCAGTACTTC.